The 12 T cell receptor beta chains presented below share a single source sample, sequenced in a study of response to subunit inactivated influenza vaccine (dated by TCRdb to between 2018 and 2020). The library relied on RT-PCR. Reads for this sample came from an Illumina HiSeq 2500. The raw public reads went through TCRdb reprocessing: fastp at Q25, MiXCR clone calling, in-frame beta chains kept. Entries that share a CDR3 protein sequence are merged under the most common genes and DNA. The sample includes fewer than 600,000 distinct CDR3 sequences, with under 8.5% observed a single time. In total, the top ten clones hold roughly 14% of the sample. Material: PBMCs from blood, obtained 23 to 25 months after vaccination. The receptors stem from a man aged 50 to 75 who received an inactivated influenza vaccine. Donor details come from another sample of the same person, matched by shared clones.

The chain is built from TRBV28 and TRBJ2-3; 8 positions match TRBD2. The CDR3 totals 15 residues. Germline V gene lookup returns CDR1 MDHEN and CDR2 SYDVKM. Losses at the gene ends were 5 bases for V and 3 bases for J; bases not matched to a gene: 7. The CDR3 reads CASSLLAVKTDTQYF. CDR3 nucleotides: TGTGCCAGCAGTCTACTAGCGGTGAAAACAGATACGCAGTATTTT.

This clonotype was counted many times. CDR3 bases: TGCAGTGCTAGAGGCGGGACTAGCGGGAAGAATGGGGAGCTGTTTTTT. This encodes CSARGGTSGKNGELFF. The chain employs TRBV20-1 and TRBJ2-2, with 13 positions matching TRBD2. Trimming at V came to 1 base and at J to 8 bases, leaving 7 bases not matched to a gene. Germline V gene data show CDR1 as DFQATT and CDR2 as SNEGSKA (reference sequence). The CDR3 runs 16 residues.

A few counts support this clonotype. CDR3 bases: TGTGCCATCAAGCTCAGCTCCTACAATGAGCAGTTCTTC. Protein: CAIKLSSYNEQFF. The rearrangement links TRBV10-3 to TRBJ2-1; D not resolved. This CDR3 is 13 amino acids long. V was shortened by 7 bases and J by 0 bases, with 7 bases between the two germline ends. CDR1 and CDR2 (germline): ENHRY, SYGVKD.

There are a few counts of this clonotype. The V gene is TRBV20-1, the J gene TRBJ2-5, with 15 bases matching TRBD2. Germline V gene data show CDR1 as DFQATT and CDR2 as SNEGSKA (reference sequence). V dropped 6 bases and J dropped 4; count of bases not matched to a gene: 3. This CDR3 contains 14 residues. CDR3 in DNA: TGCAGTGCGCTGGGACTAGCGGGGGGAGAGACCCAGTACTTC. It codes for CSALGLAGGETQYF.

The chain links TRBV9 to TRBJ1-1; possible D gene TRBD1, 5 bases. CDR3 length: 14 residues. The germline gives CDR1 SGDLS, CDR2 YYNGEE. V lost 4 bases, J lost 8 bases, and 18 bases lay in between. The chain's CDR3 is CASSPGTGRAEAFF. The CDR3 nucleotides read TGTGCCAGCAGCCCGGGGACGGGGCGGGCGGAAGCTTTCTTT.

This chain connects TRBV6-5 to TRBJ1-6, with D possibly matching TRBD1 (6 bases). From germline, CDR1 is MNHEY and CDR2 SVGAGI. CDR3 length equals 16 residues. Between the trimmed V and J ends, which lost 2 bases and 9 bases, there was a span of 17 bases. This CDR3 reads CASSYTGLAVGSPLHF. The CDR3 nucleotides are TGTGCCAGCAGTTACACAGGGCTGGCGGTGGGTTCACCCCTCCACTTT.

This clonotype has more than one count but fewer than ten. The rearrangement uses TRBV6-1 and TRBJ1-1; 8 nucleotides line up with TRBD1. Trimming at V came to 2 bases and at J to 6 bases, leaving 11 bases not matched to a gene. CDR1 is MNHNS and CDR2 is SASEGT in the germline V gene. The CDR3 is made up of 16 amino acids. The CDR3 region has the DNA TGTGCCAGCAGTGAATCGTACAGGGGGGCATCGTCTGAAGCTTTCTTT. This encodes CASSESYRGASSEAFF.

V gene TRBV12-3 or TRBV12-4 combines with J gene TRBJ2-6; 8 nucleotides line up with TRBD1. This CDR3 has 18 residues. V shed 6 bases and J 0 bases; nucleotides not matched to a gene: 10. CDR3: CASSPGGGQGSGANVLTF. In nucleotides, the CDR3 is TGTGCCAGCAGCCCTGGCGGAGGACAGGGCTCTGGGGCCAACGTCCTGACTTTC.

This chain connects TRBV28 to TRBJ2-5; perhaps TRBD2 as D (5 bases). In germline, CDR1 is MDHEN, CDR2 SYDVKM. V dropped 5 bases and J dropped 7 bases, with 14 bases sitting between them. This CDR3 contains 13 residues. CDR3 region: CASSPRRRGTQYF. CDR3 bases: TGTGCCAGCAGTCCACGGCGCCGGGGGACCCAGTACTTC. Together with reference TRBV28 and TRBJ2-5, the CDR3 gives the full variable domain: DVKVTQSSRYLVKRTGEKVFLECVQDMDHENMFWYRQDPGLGLRLIYFSYDVKMKEKGDIPEGYSVSREKKERFSLILESASTNQTSMYLCASSPRRRGTQYFGPGTRLLVL.

The chain has TRBV6-4 and TRBJ2-1, with 8 positions matching TRBD2. Germline CDR1 MRHNA, CDR2 SNTAGT. The CDR3 loop spans 19 amino acids. The V gene end was trimmed by 5 bases and the J gene end by 0 bases; junction bases not matched to a gene: 15. The CDR3 spells CASSTIGAGGRSSYNEQFF. The DNA for the CDR3 is TGTGCCAGCAGTACTATAGGGGCTGGCGGGAGGTCCTCCTACAATGAGCAGTTCTTC.

This rearrangement joins TRBV7-2 to TRBJ2-1, with 7 positions matching TRBD1. Germline V CDR1 and CDR2: SGHTA, FQGNSA. The CDR3 covers 16 residues. With 5 bases clipped from V and 1 base from J, the junction kept 8 bases outside the gene matches. CDR3 in amino acids: CASSPLGTASYNEQFF. The CDR3 nucleotides are TGTGCCAGCAGCCCTCTCGGGACAGCATCCTACAATGAGCAGTTCTTC.

This sequence joins TRBV20-1 and TRBJ2-7; D is possibly TRBD1 (6 bases). The CDR3 length is 15 residues. CDR1 is DFQATT and CDR2 is SNEGSKA in the germline V gene (reference sequence). V was shortened by 5 bases and J by 2 bases, with 19 bases between the two germline ends. The CDR3 loop reads CSAQDRDKGPYEQYF. The CDR3 bases are TGCAGTGCTCAAGATCGGGACAAAGGACCCTACGAGCAGTACTTC.